This T cell receptor beta chain was sequenced in a study of neoadjuvant nivolumab and ipilimumab in lung cancer. Overall study findings and caveats: Compared with tumor-adjacent uninvolved lung, resected tumors showed greater richness and clonality. Pretherapy blood TCR richness correlated positively with resected tumor richness. A small number of samples were TCR sequenced. From pretherapy to surgery, tumor richness and clonality rose with dual therapy.

Germline assignment: CDR1 MNHEY and CDR2 SMNVEV (reference sequence). The length of the CDR3 is 16 residues. V dropped 5 bases and J dropped 6; count of bases not matched to a gene: 13. On this clone: Its antigen is unidentified.

The table came from immunoSEQ multiplex PCR; TCRdb's copy has only in-frame clones and leaves some out. This table has about 28,000 clones, roughly three quarters appearing once. V and J are TRBV27 and TRBJ1-1; 9 bases agree with TRBD1. This receptor was obtained from an adult with non-small cell lung cancer. The sequences come from tumor tissue, collected after neoadjuvant nivolumab, alone or with ipilimumab, at or shortly before surgery. CDR3 region: CASSPNRGRSRPEAFF. Written as DNA, the CDR3 is TGTGCCAGCAGTCCTAACAGGGGGCGAAGTCGGCCTGAAGCTTTCTTT.